A selection of T cell receptor beta chains follows, all from one sample in a study of blood T cell repertoires in COVID-19. Clones were sequenced by immunoSEQ multiplex PCR, and TCRdb holds only the in-frame ones, with some missing. This table holds 45,000 to 70,000 clones, around four fifths found once. Input material: peripheral blood. All receptors come from a woman over 75 with acute or convalescent COVID-19. The CDR3 runs from the conserved cysteine through the conserved F or W. The D gene is left open where the match is weak. Size values are once, few and many counts, or a class for expanded clones, and some rows have none.

clone_size j_call v_call d_call cdr3_aa cdr3_nt
- TRBJ2-7 TRBV11-2 - CASSTQGYYEQYF TGTGCCAGCAGCACACAGGGCTACTACGAGCAGTACTTC
- TRBJ1-6 TRBV3-1/TRBV3-2 - CASSQEPLENSPLHF TGTGCCAGCAGCCAAGAGCCCCTTGAGAATTCACCCCTCCACTTT
many TRBJ1-2 TRBV29-1 - CSVVRGYTF TGCAGCGTTGTCCGTGGCTACACCTTC
few TRBJ1-1 TRBV12-5 - CASGLVAAGTEAFF TGTGCTAGTGGTTTGGTAGCGGCGGGGACTGAAGCTTTCTTT
- TRBJ2-3 TRBV4-1 TRBD2 CASSQGGGEDTQYF TGCGCCAGCAGCCAAGGCGGGGGGGAAGATACGCAGTATTTT
- TRBJ2-7 TRBV7-2 - CASSLTTATGQYF TGTGCCAGCAGCTTGACGACTGCTACGGGGCAGTACTTC
once TRBJ1-2 TRBV25-1 - CASSETRGVQGYTF TGTGCCAGCAGTGAGACTCGGGGGGTGCAGGGCTACACCTTC
once TRBJ2-5 TRBV5-4 TRBD2 CASSIGLAGGQETQYF TGTGCCAGCAGCATAGGACTAGCGGGGGGGCAAGAGACCCAGTACTTC
few TRBJ2-7 TRBV5-1 TRBD2 CASSLALSGGRDEQYF TGCGCCAGCAGCTTGGCCCTTAGCGGGGGTAGAGACGAGCAGTACTTC
few TRBJ2-7 TRBV7-8 - CASTTPRGSGEQYF TGTGCCAGCACCACACCCAGGGGATCCGGCGAGCAGTACTTC
- TRBJ2-2 TRBV7-2 - CASSLTGGRGELFF TGTGCCAGCAGCTTAACGGGGGGCCGTGGGGAGCTGTTTTTT
- TRBJ2-1 TRBV27 - CASNSDGSTYNEQFF TGTGCCAGCAACTCCGACGGGTCCACCTACAATGAGCAGTTCTTC
once TRBJ2-7 TRBV12-3/TRBV12-4 - CASSLMDTYEQYF TGTGCCAGCAGTCTAATGGACACATACGAGCAGTACTTC
once TRBJ1-2 TRBV18 TRBD1 CASSPTGQGANGYTF TGTGCCAGCTCACCAACGGGACAGGGGGCAAATGGCTACACCTTC
- TRBJ2-7 TRBV9 - CASSVENEIPYEQYF TGTGCCAGCAGCGTAGAGAACGAGATCCCCTACGAGCAGTACTTC
few TRBJ2-7 TRBV30 - CAWSRQGNEQYF TGTGCCTGGAGTCGGCAGGGCAACGAGCAGTACTTC
once TRBJ2-5 TRBV10-1 TRBD2 CASSEGTSGETQYF TGCGCCAGCAGTGAGGGGACTAGCGGAGAGACCCAGTACTTC
- TRBJ2-1 TRBV24-1 - CATSGPTGRNEQFF TGTGCCACCAGTGGACCTACAGGGCGCAATGAGCAGTTCTTC
- TRBJ1-4 TRBV5-1 TRBD1 CASARQQGANEKLFF TGCGCCAGCGCCCGACAGCAGGGGGCAAATGAAAAACTGTTTTTT
once TRBJ1-2 TRBV12-3/TRBV12-4 - CASSLGGHYGYTF TGTGCCAGCAGTTTGGGGGGGCACTATGGCTACACCTTC
- TRBJ1-1 TRBV7-9 TRBD1 CASSSRDRSVTEAFF TGTGCCAGCAGCTCACGGGACAGGTCGGTCACTGAAGCTTTCTTT
- TRBJ1-1 TRBV9 TRBD1 CASSEGNRDRGRNTEAFF TGTGCCAGCAGCGAGGGGAACCGGGACAGGGGGCGTAACACTGAAGCTTTCTTT
- TRBJ2-7 TRBV23-1 - CASSQLAGRVSYEQYF TGCGCCAGCAGTCAATTGGCCGGCAGGGTCTCCTACGAGCAGTACTTC
- TRBJ1-1 TRBV9 - CASSVVEFAEAFF TGTGCCAGCAGCGTAGTCGAGTTTGCCGAAGCTTTCTTT
- TRBJ1-1 TRBV7-9 - CASSPTRTEAFF TGTGCCAGCAGCCCCACCAGGACTGAAGCTTTCTTT
once TRBJ2-3 TRBV6-2/TRBV6-3 TRBD2 CASSYLAGLAGGPSTDTQYF TGTGCCAGCAGTTACCTAGCGGGACTAGCGGGGGGTCCTAGCACAGATACGCAGTATTTT
- TRBJ2-3 TRBV7-9 - CASSLVLSDTQYF TGTGCCAGCAGCTTAGTTCTCTCAGATACGCAGTATTTT
- TRBJ1-1 TRBV6-2/TRBV6-3 - CASSRQSPEAFF TGTGCCAGCAGTAGACAGTCTCCTGAAGCTTTCTTT
- TRBJ1-1 TRBV7-2 - CASSLLSLGTGTEAFF TGTGCCAGCAGCCTCCTATCCCTGGGTACAGGGACTGAAGCTTTCTTT
- TRBJ1-4 TRBV4-1 TRBD1 CASSQDGTGRRGNEKLFF TGCGCCAGCAGCCAAGATGGGACAGGCCGACGGGGTAATGAAAAACTGTTTTTT
few TRBJ2-7 TRBV5-1 - CASSLTVNYEQYF TGCGCCAGCAGCTTGACAGTCAACTACGAGCAGTACTTC
- TRBJ2-7 TRBV6-5 - CASSRTGGGYYEQYF TGTGCCAGCAGTCGGACAGGAGGGGGGTATTACGAGCAGTACTTC
- TRBJ1-6 TRBV12-3/TRBV12-4 - CATGGRNSPLHF TGTGCCACCGGGGGAAGGAATTCACCCCTCCACTTT
- TRBJ2-5 TRBV20-1 TRBD2 CSARREGTQYF TGCAGTGCTCGCCGGGAGGGAACCCAGTACTTC
- TRBJ1-5 TRBV10-3 - CAISDMGDGGNQPQHF TGTGCCATCAGTGATATGGGTGATGGAGGGAATCAGCCCCAGCATTTT
- TRBJ1-5 TRBV29-1 - CSVSGTGRNQPQHF TGCAGCGTTTCCGGTACAGGGCGCAATCAGCCCCAGCATTTT
- TRBJ1-1 TRBV2 - CASSARTRGTEAFF TGTGCCAGCAGTGCTCGGACAAGAGGCACTGAAGCTTTCTTT
- TRBJ1-1 TRBV11-2 - CASSLVRSEAFF TGTGCCAGCAGCTTAGTTAGATCTGAAGCTTTCTTT
- TRBJ2-7 TRBV9 - CASSVTGSHEQYF TGTGCCAGCAGCGTTACAGGGTCCCACGAGCAGTACTTC
once TRBJ2-3 TRBV5-1 - CASSLGGDPSTDTQYF TGCGCCAGCAGCTTGGGGGGGGACCCCTCCACAGATACGCAGTATTTT
- TRBJ1-5 TRBV2 - CASRQGFKDQPQHF TGTGCCAGCAGACAGGGATTTAAGGATCAGCCCCAGCATTTT
- TRBJ2-3 TRBV10-1 TRBD1 CASKRDRRTDTQYF TGCGCCAGCAAAAGGGACAGACGCACAGATACGCAGTATTTT
few TRBJ1-2 TRBV6-6 - CASRRPGEYGYTF TGTGCCAGCAGGCGTCCAGGGGAATACGGCTACACCTTC
- TRBJ2-7 TRBV29-1 - CSVSQGTHEQYF TGCAGCGTTTCACAGGGTACCCACGAGCAGTACTTC
- TRBJ2-1 TRBV11-2 - CASTTGIDEQFF TGTGCCAGCACCACAGGGATCGATGAGCAGTTCTTC
- TRBJ1-1 TRBV5-8 - CASSPLGGGNTEAFF TGTGCCAGCAGCCCGCTGGGGGGAGGGAACACTGAAGCTTTCTTT
- TRBJ1-1 TRBV18 - CASSPAGQVEAFF TGTGCCAGCTCACCCGCGGGCCAGGTTGAAGCTTTCTTT
- TRBJ2-1 TRBV5-1 TRBD2 CASSLGGGGGYNEQFF TGCGCCAGCAGCTTGGGCGGTGGCGGGGGCTACAATGAGCAGTTCTTC
- TRBJ1-5 TRBV3-1/TRBV3-2 TRBD1 CASSHTGGYQPQHF TGTGCCAGCAGCCACACAGGGGGTTATCAGCCCCAGCATTTT
- TRBJ2-5 TRBV5-1 - CASSLVEETQYF TGCGCCAGCAGCTTGGTAGAAGAGACCCAGTACTTC
- TRBJ2-1 TRBV14 - CASSPGRFIYNEQFF TGTGCCAGCAGCCCTGGGAGGTTTATCTACAATGAGCAGTTCTTC
once TRBJ2-7 TRBV6-5 TRBD1 CASSYQDREVNEQYF TGTGCCAGCAGTTATCAGGACAGGGAGGTAAACGAGCAGTACTTC
few TRBJ1-5 TRBV19 - CASKSIQGYQPQHF TGTGCCAGTAAATCAATTCAGGGGTATCAGCCCCAGCATTTT
- TRBJ2-7 TRBV4-2 - CASSQGDTMVQQYF TGTGCCAGCAGCCAAGGGGACACAATGGTCCAGCAGTACTTC
- TRBJ2-6 TRBV13 - CASSIGLSTGANVLTF TGTGCCAGCAGCATCGGTCTTTCCACTGGGGCCAACGTCCTGACTTTC
- TRBJ1-4 TRBV5-1 - CASSLSGVNEKLFF TGCGCCAGCAGCTTGTCAGGGGTCAATGAAAAACTGTTTTTT
- TRBJ2-7 TRBV6-5 - CASYYRSHEQYF TGTGCCAGCTACTACAGGTCCCACGAGCAGTACTTC
- TRBJ1-5 TRBV6-6 - CASSYRVVGNQPQHF TGTGCCAGCAGTTACCGGGTGGTTGGCAATCAGCCCCAGCATTTT